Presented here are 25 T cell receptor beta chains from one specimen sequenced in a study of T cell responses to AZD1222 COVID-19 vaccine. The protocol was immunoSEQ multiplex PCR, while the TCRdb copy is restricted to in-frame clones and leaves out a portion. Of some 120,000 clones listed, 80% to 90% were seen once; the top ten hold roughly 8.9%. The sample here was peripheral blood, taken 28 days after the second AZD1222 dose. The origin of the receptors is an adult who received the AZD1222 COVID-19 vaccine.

CDR3 sequence: CASSPGPTGTQYF. The CDR3, as DNA: TGTGCCAGTAGTCCGGGACCGACGGGTACGCAGTATTTT. This chain connects TRBV19 to TRBJ2-3, with D perhaps given as TRBD1 or TRBD2 (5 bases each). Per the germline V gene, CDR1 is LNHDA and CDR2 is SQIVND (reference sequence). The CDR3 is 13 amino acids. Trimming left V 5 bases short and J 8 bases short, with 14 bases between.

CDR3 nucleotides: TGTGCCAGCAGCGCCCAGGTGCCAAAAAATTCACCCCTCCACTTT. This gives the protein CASSAQVPKNSPLHF. The V call is TRBV6-5, the J call TRBJ1-6; D gene unclear. V lost 6 bases, J lost 7 bases, and 16 bases lay in between. The CDR3 length is 15 residues. Per germline, CDR1 MNHEY and CDR2 SVGAGI.

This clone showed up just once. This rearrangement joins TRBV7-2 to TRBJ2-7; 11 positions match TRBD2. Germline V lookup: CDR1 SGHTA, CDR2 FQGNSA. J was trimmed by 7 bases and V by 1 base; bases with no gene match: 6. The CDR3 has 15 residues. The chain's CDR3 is CASSLEASGRREQYF. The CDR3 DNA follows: TGTGCCAGCAGCTTAGAGGCTAGCGGGAGGAGGGAGCAGTACTTC.

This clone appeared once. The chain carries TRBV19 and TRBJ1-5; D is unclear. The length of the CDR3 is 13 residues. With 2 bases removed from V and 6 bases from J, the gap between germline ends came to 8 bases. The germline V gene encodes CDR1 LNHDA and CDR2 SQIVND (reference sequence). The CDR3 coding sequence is TGTGCCAGTAGTATAATCCCGCGTCAGCCCCAGCATTTT. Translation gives CASSIIPRQPQHF. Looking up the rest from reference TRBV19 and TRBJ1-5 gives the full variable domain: DGGITQSPKYLFRKEGQNVTLSCEQNLNHDAMYWYRQDPGQGLRLIYYSQIVNDFQKGDIAEGYSVSREKKESFPLTVTSAQKNPTAFYLCASSIIPRQPQHFGDGTRLSIL.

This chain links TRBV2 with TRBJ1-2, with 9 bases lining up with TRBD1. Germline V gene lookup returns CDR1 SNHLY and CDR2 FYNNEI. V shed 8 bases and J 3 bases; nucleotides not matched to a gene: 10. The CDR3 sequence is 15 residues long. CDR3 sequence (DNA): TGTGCCAGCGGAAAACCGACAGGGGGATACTATGGCTACACCTTC. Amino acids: CASGKPTGGYYGYTF.

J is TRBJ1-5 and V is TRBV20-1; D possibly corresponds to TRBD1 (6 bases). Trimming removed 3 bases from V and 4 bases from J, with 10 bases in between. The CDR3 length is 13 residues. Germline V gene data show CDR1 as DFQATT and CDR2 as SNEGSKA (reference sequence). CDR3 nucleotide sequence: TGCAGTGCTAGTCCCACAGGGAATCAGCCCCAGCATTTT. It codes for CSASPTGNQPQHF.

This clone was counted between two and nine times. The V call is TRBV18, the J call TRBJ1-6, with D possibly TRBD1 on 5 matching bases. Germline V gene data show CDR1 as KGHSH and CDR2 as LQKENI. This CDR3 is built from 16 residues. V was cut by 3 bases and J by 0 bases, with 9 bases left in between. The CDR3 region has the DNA TGTGCCAGCTCACCCCTCGACAGCTCCTATAATTCACCCCTCCACTTT. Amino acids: CASSPLDSSYNSPLHF.

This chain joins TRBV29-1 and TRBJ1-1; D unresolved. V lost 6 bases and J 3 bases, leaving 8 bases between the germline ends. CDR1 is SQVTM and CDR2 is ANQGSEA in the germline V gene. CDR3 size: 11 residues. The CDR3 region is CSVAVHTEAFF. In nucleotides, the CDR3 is TGCAGCGTCGCTGTTCACACTGAAGCTTTCTTT.

For the CDR3, the DNA is TGTGCCACCAGTGATTTGCTTGAGGACAGATGGAACACTGAAGCTTTCTTT. Encoded protein: CATSDLLEDRWNTEAFF. The V call is TRBV24-1, the J call TRBJ1-1; tentative D call: TRBD1 (6 bases). Germline loops: CDR1 KGHDR, CDR2 SFDVKD. V dropped 0 bases and J dropped 1 base, with 14 bases sitting between them. This CDR3 has 17 residues.

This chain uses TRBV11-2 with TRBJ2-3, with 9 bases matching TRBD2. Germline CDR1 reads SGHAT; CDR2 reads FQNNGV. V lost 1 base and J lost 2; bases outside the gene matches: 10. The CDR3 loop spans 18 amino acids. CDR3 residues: CASSLVTPLAGFTDTQYF. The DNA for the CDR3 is TGTGCCAGCAGCTTAGTAACCCCGCTAGCGGGATTCACAGATACGCAGTATTTT.

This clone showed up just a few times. This chain's CDR3 is CASSGPGTLGGGNQPQHF. In DNA, the CDR3 is TGTGCCAGCAGTGGCCCCGGGACTCTAGGAGGGGGAAATCAGCCCCAGCATTTT. The chain has TRBV6-1 and TRBJ1-5; possible D gene TRBD1, 6 bases. V gave up 4 bases and J gave up 4 bases, with 23 bases separating them. This CDR3 is 18 amino acids long. In germline, CDR1 is MNHNS, CDR2 SASEGT.

The CDR3 nucleotides are TGTGCCAGCAGCTTAGAGGGAAGGGTCGGTGAGCAGTTCTTC. This sequence encodes CASSLEGRVGEQFF. This sequence joins TRBV7-9 and TRBJ2-1, with D hard to call. This CDR3 has 14 amino acids. Germline V gene sequence: CDR1 SEHNR, CDR2 FQNEAQ (reference sequence). V lost 1 base and J 9 bases, leaving 13 bases between the germline ends.

In DNA form, the CDR3 reads TGTGCCAGCAGCGTACGGGAGAGGGCAGATACGCAGTATTTT. Amino acid sequence: CASSVRERADTQYF. This chain connects TRBV9 to TRBJ2-3; tentative D call: TRBD2 (6 bases). The CDR3 is 14 residues long. Deletions cut 1 base from V and 4 bases from J, with 10 bases between. The germline CDR1 and CDR2 sequences are SGDLS and YYNGEE.

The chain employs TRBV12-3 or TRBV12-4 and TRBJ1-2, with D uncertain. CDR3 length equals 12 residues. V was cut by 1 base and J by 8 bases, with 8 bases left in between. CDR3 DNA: TGTGCCAGCAGTTTAGACCTGATGGGCTACACCTTC. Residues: CASSLDLMGYTF.

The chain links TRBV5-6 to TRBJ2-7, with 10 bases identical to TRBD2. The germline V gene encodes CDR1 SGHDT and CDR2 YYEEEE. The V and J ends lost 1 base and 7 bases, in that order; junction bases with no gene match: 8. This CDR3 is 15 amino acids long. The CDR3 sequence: CASSLRPSGGLEQYF. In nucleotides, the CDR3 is TGTGCCAGCAGCTTGCGGCCTAGCGGGGGTCTGGAGCAGTACTTC.

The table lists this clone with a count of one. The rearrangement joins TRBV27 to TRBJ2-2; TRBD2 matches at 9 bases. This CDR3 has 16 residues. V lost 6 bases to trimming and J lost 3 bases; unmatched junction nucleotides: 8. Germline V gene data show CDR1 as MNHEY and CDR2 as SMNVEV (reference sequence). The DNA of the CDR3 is TGTGCCAGCAGACCAAGCGGGAGGTCCTACACCGGGGAGCTGTTTTTT. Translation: CASRPSGRSYTGELFF.

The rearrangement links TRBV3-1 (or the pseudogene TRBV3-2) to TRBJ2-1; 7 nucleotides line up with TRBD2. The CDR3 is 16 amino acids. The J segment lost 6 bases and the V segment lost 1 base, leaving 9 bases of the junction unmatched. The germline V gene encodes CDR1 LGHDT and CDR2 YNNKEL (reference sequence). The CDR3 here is CASSQGAGVSGNEQFF. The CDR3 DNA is TGTGCCAGCAGCCAAGGGGCGGGAGTGTCCGGCAATGAGCAGTTCTTC.

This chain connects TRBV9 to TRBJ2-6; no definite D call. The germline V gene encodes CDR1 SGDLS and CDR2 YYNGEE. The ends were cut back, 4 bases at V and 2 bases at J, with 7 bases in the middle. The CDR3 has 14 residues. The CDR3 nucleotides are TGTGCCAGCAGCCCCCGAGCTGGGGCCAACGTCCTGACTTTC. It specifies CASSPRAGANVLTF. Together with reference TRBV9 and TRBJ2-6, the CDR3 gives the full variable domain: DSGVTQTPKHLITATGQRVTLRCSPRSGDLSVYWYQQSLDQGLQFLIQYYNGEERAKGNILERFSAQQFPDLHSELNLSSLELGDSALYFCASSPRAGANVLTFGAGSRLTVL.

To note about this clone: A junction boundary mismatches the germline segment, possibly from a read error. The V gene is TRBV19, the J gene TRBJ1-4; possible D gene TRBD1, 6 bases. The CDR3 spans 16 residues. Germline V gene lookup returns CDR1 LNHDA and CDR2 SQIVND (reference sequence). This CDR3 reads CASSVETGFVREKLFF. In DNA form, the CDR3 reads TGTGCCAGTAGTGTAGAAACAGGGTTTGTCCGGGAAAAACTGTTTTTT.

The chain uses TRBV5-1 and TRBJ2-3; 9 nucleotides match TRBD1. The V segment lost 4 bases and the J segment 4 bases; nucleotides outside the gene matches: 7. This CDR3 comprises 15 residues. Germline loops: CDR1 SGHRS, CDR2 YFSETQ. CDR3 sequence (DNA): TGCGCCAGCAGCGGCACAGGGGGCGCCCCAGATACGCAGTATTTT. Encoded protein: CASSGTGGAPDTQYF.

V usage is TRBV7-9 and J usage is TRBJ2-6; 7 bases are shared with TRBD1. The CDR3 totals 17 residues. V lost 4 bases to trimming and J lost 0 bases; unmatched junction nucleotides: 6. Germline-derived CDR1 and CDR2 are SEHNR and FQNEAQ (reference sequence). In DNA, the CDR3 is TGTGCCAGCAGCTGGGGAAGACAGGGCTCTGGGGCCAACGTCCTGACTTTC. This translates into CASSWGRQGSGANVLTF.

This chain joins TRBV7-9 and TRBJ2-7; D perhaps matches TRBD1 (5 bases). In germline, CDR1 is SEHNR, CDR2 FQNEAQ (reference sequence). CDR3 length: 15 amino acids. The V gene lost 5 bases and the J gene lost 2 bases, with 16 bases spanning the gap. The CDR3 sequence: CASSPRQTATYEQYF. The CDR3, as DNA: TGTGCCAGCAGCCCGCGGCAGACAGCCACCTACGAGCAGTACTTC.

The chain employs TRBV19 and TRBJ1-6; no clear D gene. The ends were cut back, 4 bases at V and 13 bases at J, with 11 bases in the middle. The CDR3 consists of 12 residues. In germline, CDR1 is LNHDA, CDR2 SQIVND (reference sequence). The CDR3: CASSTGAVPLHF. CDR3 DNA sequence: TGTGCCAGTAGTACGGGAGCCGTCCCCCTCCACTTT. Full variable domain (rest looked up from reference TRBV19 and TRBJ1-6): DGGITQSPKYLFRKEGQNVTLSCEQNLNHDAMYWYRQDPGQGLRLIYYSQIVNDFQKGDIAEGYSVSREKKESFPLTVTSAQKNPTAFYLCASSTGAVPLHFGNGTRLTVT.

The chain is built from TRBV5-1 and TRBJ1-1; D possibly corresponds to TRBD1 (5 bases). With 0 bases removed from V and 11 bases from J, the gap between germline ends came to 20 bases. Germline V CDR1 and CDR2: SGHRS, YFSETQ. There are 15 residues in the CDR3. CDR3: CASSLDVRETLEAFF. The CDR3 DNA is TGCGCCAGCAGCTTGGACGTCAGGGAGACCCTTGAGGCTTTCTTT.

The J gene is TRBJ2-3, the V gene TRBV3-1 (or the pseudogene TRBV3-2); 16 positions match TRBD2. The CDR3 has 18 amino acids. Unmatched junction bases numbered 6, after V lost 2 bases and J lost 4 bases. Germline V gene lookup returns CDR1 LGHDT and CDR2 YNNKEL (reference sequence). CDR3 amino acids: CASSQTPGLAGGADTQYF. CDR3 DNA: TGTGCCAGCAGCCAAACCCCGGGACTAGCGGGGGGGGCAGATACGCAGTATTTT.